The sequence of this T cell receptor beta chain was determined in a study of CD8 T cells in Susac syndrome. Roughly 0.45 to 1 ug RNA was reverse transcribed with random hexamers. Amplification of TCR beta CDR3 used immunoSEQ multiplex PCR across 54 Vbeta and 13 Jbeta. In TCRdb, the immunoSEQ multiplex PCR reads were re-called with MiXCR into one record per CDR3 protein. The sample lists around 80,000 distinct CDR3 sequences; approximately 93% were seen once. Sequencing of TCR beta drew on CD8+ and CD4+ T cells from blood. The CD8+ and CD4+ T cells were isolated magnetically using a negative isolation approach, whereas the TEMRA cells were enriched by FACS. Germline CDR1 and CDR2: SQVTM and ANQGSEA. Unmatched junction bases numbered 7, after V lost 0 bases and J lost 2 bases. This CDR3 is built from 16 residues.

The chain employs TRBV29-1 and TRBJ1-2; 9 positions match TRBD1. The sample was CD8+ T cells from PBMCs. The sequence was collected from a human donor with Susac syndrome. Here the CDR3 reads CSVEDRAQGANYGYTF. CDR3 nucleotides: TGCAGCGTTGAAGATCGGGCACAGGGGGCCAACTATGGCTACACCTTC.